This T cell receptor (beta chain) was documented in a study of T cell repertoires in cytomegalovirus infection. Study background: Based on public TCR beta signatures, there were indications of CMV infection and of a matching HLA type.

General study findings and limits: Clonotype analysis showed dominance of the ex vivo response by HLA-C-restricted CMV-specific TCR beta clonotypes. Accumulated public TCR beta family frequency recognized individuals carrying CMV together with the relevant HLA.

One entry per CDR3 protein results from TCRdb running MiXCR on the reads. The sample contains 200,000 to 300,000 distinct CDR3 sequences, over 8% of which appear only once. This clonotype showed up many times. The antigen is undetermined. The V gene's germline CDR1 is MNHEY and CDR2 SVGEGT. CDR3 length equals 16 residues. The V end lost 2 bases, the J end lost 2 bases, and 13 bases lay between the germline ends. V and J are TRBV6-2 or TRBV6-3 and TRBJ2-1; weak D call: TRBD1 (6 bases). Specimen: PBMCs. The TCR originated in a human donor in good health (CMV status not recorded). Some clones in this sample may be carry-over from other donors' samples. CDR3 coding DNA: TGTGCCAGCAGTTACGACAGGAGAACCACCTACAATGAGCAGTTCTTC. This encodes CASSYDRRTTYNEQFF.